A selection of T cell receptor beta chains follows, all from one sample in a study of control samples from healthy donors and cancer patients. Produced via immunoSEQ multiplex PCR; TCRdb's table is partial and in-frame only. Its clone listing holds roughly 200,000 clones. Sequencing used blood. The receptors shown here come from a woman aged 25 to 45 in good health. Both conserved end residues are part of each CDR3. Each record gives: CDR3 length, D gene, V gene, J gene, CDR3 protein, CDR3 DNA. A D gene is named only where the DNA matches it firmly.

len: 17
d_gene: TRBD1
v_gene: TRBV18
j_gene: TRBJ1-2
CDR3aa: CASSLRQGDGANYGYTF
CDR3nt: TGTGCCAGCTCACTTCGTCAGGGGGATGGAGCTAACTATGGCTACACCTTC

len: 14
d_gene: .
v_gene: TRBV25-1
j_gene: TRBJ2-7
CDR3aa: CATRGGTLFYEQYF
CDR3nt: TGTGCCACCAGGGGGGGTACCCTCTTCTACGAGCAGTACTTC

len: 18
d_gene: .
v_gene: TRBV7-9
j_gene: TRBJ1-4
CDR3aa: CASSFGDKGGSEMYKLFF
CDR3nt: TGTGCCAGCAGCTTCGGCGATAAAGGGGGATCCGAAATGTATAAACTGTTTTTT

len: 15
d_gene: .
v_gene: TRBV9
j_gene: TRBJ1-6
CDR3aa: CASSVAAVGNSPLHF
CDR3nt: TGTGCCAGCAGCGTAGCTGCAGTGGGGAATTCACCCCTCCACTTT

len: 15
d_gene: TRBD2
v_gene: TRBV4-3
j_gene: TRBJ2-5
CDR3aa: CASSQGTSGGETQYF
CDR3nt: TGCGCCAGCAGCCAAGGAACTAGCGGGGGGGAGACCCAGTACTTC

len: 18
d_gene: TRBD1
v_gene: TRBV7-9
j_gene: TRBJ1-6
CDR3aa: CASSRRARTGQGSSPLHF
CDR3nt: TGTGCCAGCAGCCGACGCGCGCGGACGGGACAGGGCTCCTCACCCCTCCACTTT

len: 18
d_gene: TRBD2
v_gene: TRBV3-1/TRBV3-2
j_gene: TRBJ2-5
CDR3aa: CASSQPGLGINRVETQYF
CDR3nt: TGTGCCAGCAGCCAGCCGGGACTAGGGATTAATCGTGTGGAGACCCAGTACTTC

len: 12
d_gene: .
v_gene: TRBV7-9
j_gene: TRBJ1-3
CDR3aa: CASSLGGNTIYF
CDR3nt: TGTGCCAGCAGCTTGGGGGGAAACACCATATATTTT

len: 14
d_gene: TRBD1
v_gene: TRBV9
j_gene: TRBJ2-5
CDR3aa: CASSAQGGQETQYF
CDR3nt: TGTGCCAGCAGCGCACAGGGGGGACAAGAGACCCAGTACTTC

len: 14
d_gene: .
v_gene: TRBV18
j_gene: TRBJ1-2
CDR3aa: CASSPLRGEGGYTF
CDR3nt: TGTGCCAGCTCACCACTGCGGGGAGAAGGAGGCTACACCTTC

len: 13
d_gene: .
v_gene: TRBV13
j_gene: TRBJ1-5
CDR3aa: CASSFQGNQPQHF
CDR3nt: TGTGCCAGCAGCTTTCAAGGGAATCAGCCCCAGCATTTT

len: 14
d_gene: TRBD2
v_gene: TRBV19
j_gene: TRBJ2-3
CDR3aa: CASKRGVSTDTQYF
CDR3nt: TGTGCCAGTAAACGGGGGGTCTCCACAGATACGCAGTATTTT

len: 15
d_gene: .
v_gene: TRBV18
j_gene: TRBJ2-2
CDR3aa: CASSPTGLFTGELFF
CDR3nt: TGTGCCAGCTCACCGACAGGTCTCTTCACCGGGGAGCTGTTTTTT

len: 15
d_gene: .
v_gene: TRBV7-9
j_gene: TRBJ1-1
CDR3aa: CASAYVGLPNTEAFF
CDR3nt: TGTGCCAGCGCCTATGTAGGACTTCCGAACACTGAAGCTTTCTTT

len: 17
d_gene: .
v_gene: TRBV28
j_gene: TRBJ1-3
CDR3aa: CASSLSPDSPHGNTIYF
CDR3nt: TGTGCCAGCAGTTTAAGTCCAGACTCCCCCCATGGAAACACCATATATTTT

len: 13
d_gene: .
v_gene: TRBV16
j_gene: TRBJ1-2
CDR3aa: CASSQSGTYGYTF
CDR3nt: TGTGCCAGCAGCCAATCGGGGACATATGGCTACACCTTC

len: 15
d_gene: .
v_gene: TRBV7-2
j_gene: TRBJ1-4
CDR3aa: CASSLPQGGAEKLFF
CDR3nt: TGTGCCAGCAGCTTACCTCAGGGTGGGGCGGAAAAACTGTTTTTT

len: 12
d_gene: .
v_gene: TRBV9
j_gene: TRBJ1-2
CDR3aa: CASSVEHYGYTF
CDR3nt: TGTGCCAGCAGCGTAGAACACTATGGCTACACCTTC

len: 15
d_gene: .
v_gene: TRBV27
j_gene: TRBJ2-5
CDR3aa: CASSYRQGGWETQYF
CDR3nt: TGTGCCAGCAGTTATAGGCAGGGCGGGTGGGAGACCCAGTACTTC

len: 17
d_gene: .
v_gene: TRBV7-9
j_gene: TRBJ2-3
CDR3aa: CASSLAIGTGSTDTQYF
CDR3nt: TGTGCCAGCAGCTTAGCCATCGGGACGGGGAGCACAGATACGCAGTATTTT

len: 15
d_gene: .
v_gene: TRBV6-5
j_gene: TRBJ2-2
CDR3aa: CASNPQGQNTGELFF
CDR3nt: TGTGCCAGCAACCCCCAGGGACAGAACACCGGGGAGCTGTTTTTT

len: 12
d_gene: .
v_gene: TRBV29-1
j_gene: TRBJ2-7
CDR3aa: CSASWRGDEQYF
CDR3nt: TGCAGCGCATCGTGGAGGGGCGACGAGCAGTACTTC

len: 10
d_gene: .
v_gene: TRBV29-1
j_gene: TRBJ1-1
CDR3aa: CSVPGTEAFF
CDR3nt: TGCAGCGTGCCCGGAACTGAAGCTTTCTTT

len: 13
d_gene: .
v_gene: TRBV30
j_gene: TRBJ1-3
CDR3aa: CAWSWTAGNTIYF
CDR3nt: TGTGCCTGGAGTTGGACAGCTGGAAACACCATATATTTT

len: 12
d_gene: .
v_gene: TRBV21-1
j_gene: TRBJ2-2
CDR3aa: CASSLDAGELFF
CDR3nt: TGTGCCAGCAGCCTGGACGCCGGGGAGCTGTTTTTT

len: 12
d_gene: .
v_gene: TRBV2
j_gene: TRBJ2-6
CDR3aa: CASSVLANVLTF
CDR3nt: TGTGCCAGCAGTGTCCTTGCCAACGTCCTGACTTTC

len: 14
d_gene: .
v_gene: TRBV19
j_gene: TRBJ1-5
CDR3aa: CASSPGVGDQPQHF
CDR3nt: TGTGCCAGTAGTCCGGGGGTGGGGGATCAGCCCCAGCATTTT

len: 12
d_gene: .
v_gene: TRBV7-2
j_gene: TRBJ2-7
CDR3aa: CASSYRVFEQYF
CDR3nt: TGTGCCAGCAGCTATCGCGTCTTCGAGCAGTACTTC

len: 14
d_gene: .
v_gene: TRBV6-5
j_gene: TRBJ1-6
CDR3aa: CATMLGWRVTPLHF
CDR3nt: TGTGCCACCATGCTGGGGTGGAGGGTGACACCCCTCCACTTT

len: 14
d_gene: TRBD1
v_gene: TRBV5-1
j_gene: TRBJ2-3
CDR3aa: CASSRGQGTDTQYF
CDR3nt: TGCGCCAGCAGCCGGGGACAGGGGACAGATACGCAGTATTTT

len: 14
d_gene: TRBD1
v_gene: TRBV28
j_gene: TRBJ1-5
CDR3aa: CASSGTGSNQPQHF
CDR3nt: TGTGCCAGCAGCGGGACAGGCTCCAATCAGCCCCAGCATTTT

len: 16
d_gene: .
v_gene: TRBV6-1
j_gene: TRBJ2-1
CDR3aa: CASSVEEGLPYNEQFF
CDR3nt: TGTGCCAGCAGTGTGGAGGAGGGACTCCCCTACAATGAGCAGTTCTTC

len: 12
d_gene: .
v_gene: TRBV7-2
j_gene: TRBJ1-1
CDR3aa: CASSLRTDEAFF
CDR3nt: TGTGCCAGCAGCTTAAGGACAGATGAAGCTTTCTTT

len: 14
d_gene: TRBD1
v_gene: TRBV20-1
j_gene: TRBJ1-1
CDR3aa: CSASFTGGATEAFF
CDR3nt: TGCAGTGCTAGTTTTACAGGGGGCGCCACTGAAGCTTTCTTT

len: 16
d_gene: TRBD1
v_gene: TRBV6-6
j_gene: TRBJ1-6
CDR3aa: CASTYWGTDYNSPLHF
CDR3nt: TGTGCCAGCACCTACTGGGGGACAGACTATAATTCACCCCTCCACTTT

len: 16
d_gene: .
v_gene: TRBV28
j_gene: TRBJ2-4
CDR3aa: CASSPPGVQAKNIQYF
CDR3nt: TGTGCCAGCAGTCCACCCGGGGTTCAAGCCAAAAACATTCAGTACTTC

len: 13
d_gene: TRBD1
v_gene: TRBV4-1
j_gene: TRBJ1-2
CDR3aa: CASSQGQGRGYTF
CDR3nt: TGCGCCAGCAGCCAAGGACAGGGTCGGGGCTACACCTTC

len: 15
d_gene: TRBD1
v_gene: TRBV14
j_gene: TRBJ1-2
CDR3aa: CASSPSWTGGLGYTF
CDR3nt: TGTGCCAGCAGCCCAAGCTGGACAGGGGGCCTTGGCTACACCTTC

len: 15
d_gene: .
v_gene: TRBV6-5
j_gene: TRBJ2-7
CDR3aa: CASSYGTPRAYEQYF
CDR3nt: TGTGCCAGCAGTTACGGGACCCCCCGGGCCTACGAGCAGTACTTC

len: 14
d_gene: .
v_gene: TRBV6-6
j_gene: TRBJ1-1
CDR3aa: CASSWGVRATEAFF
CDR3nt: TGTGCCAGCAGTTGGGGGGTTCGGGCTACAGAAGCTTTCTTT

len: 16
d_gene: .
v_gene: TRBV28
j_gene: TRBJ1-4
CDR3aa: CASSLAGAGSDEKLFF
CDR3nt: TGTGCCAGCAGTTTGGCTGGGGCAGGGTCGGATGAAAAACTGTTTTTT

len: 14
d_gene: .
v_gene: TRBV6-5
j_gene: TRBJ1-2
CDR3aa: CASSYAREGYGYTF
CDR3nt: TGTGCCAGCAGTTACGCCAGGGAAGGCTATGGCTACACCTTC

len: 12
d_gene: .
v_gene: TRBV2
j_gene: TRBJ2-7
CDR3aa: CATRGGTYEQYF
CDR3nt: TGTGCCACTCGAGGGGGTACCTACGAGCAGTACTTC

len: 15
d_gene: .
v_gene: TRBV6-5
j_gene: TRBJ1-6
CDR3aa: CASRPPGQGNSPLHF
CDR3nt: TGTGCCAGCAGACCGCCGGGACAAGGGAATTCACCCCTCCACTTT

len: 15
d_gene: .
v_gene: TRBV5-8
j_gene: TRBJ1-1
CDR3aa: CASSTWRGSNTEAFF
CDR3nt: TGTGCCAGCAGCACCTGGAGGGGATCGAACACTGAAGCTTTCTTT

len: 16
d_gene: .
v_gene: TRBV19
j_gene: TRBJ1-1
CDR3aa: CASSIYRGGGNTEAFF
CDR3nt: TGTGCCAGTAGTATCTATAGGGGGGGAGGGAACACTGAAGCTTTCTTT

len: 14
d_gene: TRBD1
v_gene: TRBV27
j_gene: TRBJ1-1
CDR3aa: CASSFRDRTWEAFF
CDR3nt: TGTGCCAGCAGTTTTAGGGACAGAACGTGGGAAGCTTTCTTT

len: 16
d_gene: .
v_gene: TRBV11-3
j_gene: TRBJ1-5
CDR3aa: CATRAGEVDSNQPQHF
CDR3nt: TGTGCCACCAGGGCAGGGGAGGTGGATAGCAATCAGCCCCAGCATTTT

len: 16
d_gene: .
v_gene: TRBV5-6
j_gene: TRBJ1-1
CDR3aa: CASSPNREWAITEAFF
CDR3nt: TGTGCCAGCAGCCCTAACAGGGAGTGGGCCATCACTGAAGCTTTCTTT

len: 14
d_gene: TRBD1
v_gene: TRBV28
j_gene: TRBJ1-6
CDR3aa: CASRGQSYNSPLHF
CDR3nt: TGTGCCAGCAGGGGACAGTCCTATAATTCACCCCTCCACTTT

len: 13
d_gene: TRBD1
v_gene: TRBV6-5
j_gene: TRBJ1-2
CDR3aa: CASGQDVSYGYTF
CDR3nt: TGTGCCAGCGGACAGGACGTGAGCTATGGCTACACCTTC